Described below is a single T cell receptor beta chain sequence and its context. Germline CDR1 reads MGHRA; CDR2 reads YSYEKL. Trimming shortened V by 1 base and J by 0 bases, and 18 bases separated the two germline ends. The CDR3 covers 18 residues. The sample comes from a study of blood T cell repertoires in COVID-19. Background on the study: Sites across the United States, Italy and Spain contributed samples from acute and convalescent COVID-19. Sample material is recorded as cDNA or gDNA derived from T cells, B-cell-depleted T cells, or PBMCs.

In the original workflow: The assay estimated nucleated cells by amplifying reference gene primers. Data came from immunoSEQ multiplex PCR; TCRdb stores just in-frame clones and leaves some out. From that table come the V and J calls and clone size; the DNA was used to work out D and trimming. The data contain 120,000 to 150,000 clones, over 80% of them seen just once; the ten biggest clones take up about 5.7%. The chain uses TRBV4-1 and TRBJ2-5; D ambiguous. The receptor comes from an older man with acute or convalescent COVID-19. Input material: peripheral blood. The CDR3 here is CASSQGGILPPHQETQYF. The CDR3 DNA follows: TGCGCCAGCAGCCAAGGAGGAATACTACCCCCGCACCAAGAGACCCAGTACTTC.